The 5 T cell receptor beta chains given below trace back to one sample, sequenced in a study of CD8 T cells in Susac syndrome. A quantity of about 0.45 to 1 ug RNA underwent reverse transcription using random hexamers. TCRdb reprocessed the immunoSEQ multiplex PCR reads with MiXCR, giving one entry per CDR3 protein. The repertoire holds 85,000 to 120,000 distinct CDR3 sequences, with roughly 94% as singletons. The material sequenced was CD8+ T cells from PBMCs. The receptors stem from a human donor with Susac syndrome.

The chain recombines TRBV6-5 with TRBJ1-6; 9 positions agree with TRBD1. This CDR3 comprises 14 residues. V lost 9 bases and J lost 5; bases outside the gene matches: 5. Germline V lookup: CDR1 MNHEY, CDR2 SVGAGI. The chain's CDR3 is CASGRTGDNSPLHF. CDR3 bases: TGTGCCAGTGGGAGGACAGGGGATAATTCACCCCTCCACTTT.

The V and J genes are TRBV21-1 and TRBJ2-7. TRBV21-1 counts as a pseudogene. The CDR3 contains 14 residues. CDR3: CASSKVEISYEQYF. The CDR3 nucleotides are TGTGCCAGCAGCAAAGTGGAGATCTCCTACGAGCAGTACTTC.

The chain combines TRBV7-9 with TRBJ2-1; D is undetermined. The CDR3 has 18 amino acids. V was clipped by 4 bases and J by 0 bases, with 19 bases between them. The germline V gene has CDR1 SEHNR and CDR2 FQNEAQ (reference sequence). This CDR3 is CASSSTWKGSSSYNEQFF. DNA for the CDR3: TGTGCCAGCAGCTCGACATGGAAGGGTTCAAGCTCCTACAATGAGCAGTTCTTC. The complete variable domain, with remaining parts taken from reference TRBV7-9 and TRBJ2-1, reads DTGVSQNPRHKITKRGQNVTFRCDPISEHNRLYWYRQTLGQGPEFLTYFQNEAQLEKSRLLSDRFSAERPKGSFSTLEIQRTEQGDSAMYLCASSSTWKGSSSYNEQFFGPGTRLTVL.

The chain has TRBV4-1 and TRBJ2-1, with 7 bases lining up with TRBD2. V lost 3 bases to trimming and J lost 5 bases; unmatched junction nucleotides: 10. The germline gives CDR1 MGHRA, CDR2 YSYEKL. This CDR3 contains 16 residues. The CDR3 bases are TGCGCCAGCAGCCATAACGAACTAGCGTACCACAATGAGCAGTTCTTC. Amino acids: CASSHNELAYHNEQFF.

This clonotype appeared a few times. The rearrangement links TRBV12-3 or TRBV12-4 to TRBJ2-2; D call uncertain. This CDR3 contains 13 residues. Trimming took off 1 base at V and 6 bases at J, with 6 bases between the two ends. The chain's CDR3 is CASSLGGPGELFF. The CDR3 DNA follows: TGTGCCAGCAGTTTAGGTGGCCCCGGGGAGCTGTTTTTT.